The clone carrying this T cell receptor (beta chain) was counted many times. Antigen unknown. A much larger clone lies a single base off, so this may be a read error. The data stem from a study of regulatory T cells in long-lasting Graves disease. Germline V gene data show CDR1 as SGHVS and CDR2 as FQNEAQ. Trimming cost V 5 bases and J 2 bases, with 9 bases left between them. The CDR3 has 13 residues. The TCR beta library used iRepertoire HTBI primers with Arm-PCR amplification of CDR3. TCRdb passed the multiplex PCR reads through MiXCR, listing each CDR3 protein once. The sample includes around 460,000 distinct CDR3 sequences, around a fifth of them seen just once. Indicated time point: persistent/refractory GD, antithyroid drugs over 5 years with positive TRAb. PBMC-extracted RNA yielded the TCR library. Study-level results: Repertoires from persistent disease leaned toward TRBV28, TRBJ1-2 and TRBJ2-5. The analysis examined peripheral blood only and excluded thyroid tissue.

Sample: peripheral blood mononuclear cells (PBMCs), taken when the disease was refractory, from a patient treated with antithyroid drugs. The clonotype originates from a female donor with Graves disease. This chain connects TRBV7-8 to TRBJ1-2; TRBD1 might be the D (5 bases). The CDR3 DNA reads as TGTGCCAGCAGCCCCAGGGTCAACTATGGCTACACCTTC. Its protein product is CASSPRVNYGYTF. The variable domain in full, completed from reference TRBV7-8 and TRBJ1-2, reads GAGVSQSPRYKVAKRGQDVALRCDPISGHVSLFWYQQALGQGPEFLTYFQNEAQLDKSGLPSDRFFAERPEGSVSTLKIQRTQQEDSAVYLCASSPRVNYGYTFGSGTRLTVV.